The 24 T cell receptor beta chains in this list originate from one sample, sequenced in a study of blood T cell repertoires in COVID-19. The table came from immunoSEQ multiplex PCR; TCRdb's copy has only in-frame clones and leaves some out. Here the sample spans 210,000 or so clones, 75% to 90% being singletons. The sequenced sample consisted of peripheral blood. Receptors were obtained from a man younger than 40 with COVID-19, enrolled during active disease.

For the CDR3, the DNA is TGTGCCAGCTCACCAATTTGGGACAGGGGGGACGATACGCAGTATTTT. Amino acids: CASSPIWDRGDDTQYF. V is TRBV18 and J is TRBJ2-3; 11 positions agree with TRBD1. V lost 2 bases, J lost 6 bases, and 7 bases stayed unmatched. Germline assignment: CDR1 KGHSH and CDR2 LQKENI. This CDR3 contains 16 residues.

This clone was seen a single time. The rearrangement links TRBV2 to TRBJ1-3, with a weak D call TRBD1 (5 bases). The CDR3 consists of 15 residues. V was clipped by 3 bases and J by 1 base, with 10 bases between them. Germline CDR1 SNHLY, CDR2 FYNNEI. The CDR3: CASSDRGVSGNTIYF. CDR3 nucleotides: TGTGCCAGCAGTGATCGGGGGGTGTCTGGAAACACCATATATTTT.

The chain employs TRBV7-2 and TRBJ1-5; D perhaps matches TRBD1 (5 bases). Germline-derived CDR1 and CDR2 are SGHTA and FQGNSA. V lost 5 bases and J 3 bases, leaving 20 bases between the germline ends. This CDR3 has 17 amino acids. The CDR3 spells CASSPKLTALINQPQHF. The CDR3 DNA follows: TGTGCCAGCAGCCCAAAGCTGACAGCTTTAATCAATCAGCCCCAGCATTTT.

Regarding this clone: The sample has other DNA sequences that encode this CDR3 too. The chain recombines TRBV7-9 with TRBJ1-3; 7 positions match TRBD1. The ends lost 1 base at V and 2 bases at J; junction bases unmatched: 2. The CDR3 sequence is 15 residues long. From germline, CDR1 is SEHNR and CDR2 FQNEAQ (reference sequence). The CDR3, as DNA: TGTGCCAGCAGCTTAGGACAGGGTGCTGGAAACACCATATATTTT. Amino acids: CASSLGQGAGNTIYF.

This chain uses TRBV5-1 with TRBJ2-7; D gene unclear. Germline values: CDR1 SGHRS, CDR2 YFSETQ. The CDR3 runs to 13 residues. Trimming shortened V by 4 bases and J by 2 bases, and 10 bases separated the two germline ends. CDR3 amino acids: CASSRQFPYEQYF. CDR3 bases: TGCGCCAGCAGCAGACAATTCCCCTACGAGCAGTACTTC.

This clone was recorded only once. The chain couples TRBV25-1 to TRBJ2-7; 8 bases map to TRBD1. V trimming: 4 bases; J trimming: 5 bases; junction bases outside the gene matches: 4. Germline CDR1 MGHDK, CDR2 SYGVNS. The CDR3 has 13 residues. In DNA, the CDR3 is TGTGCCAGCAGTGTGGCAGGGGGCAACGAGCAGTACTTC. The encoded protein is CASSVAGGNEQYF.

CDR3 DNA: TGTGCCAGCAGCTTAGGGGACAGGGTCTATGGCTACACCTTC. This encodes CASSLGDRVYGYTF. The chain uses TRBV13 and TRBJ1-2; 8 nucleotides agree with TRBD1. Germline CDR1 is PRHDT and CDR2 is FYEKMQ (reference sequence). The J segment lost 4 bases and the V segment lost 0 bases, leaving 1 base of the junction unmatched. The CDR3 length is 14 residues.

The gene calls are TRBV9 and TRBJ1-3; unclear D gene. CDR3 length equals 14 residues. V was cut by 3 bases and J by 1 base, with 8 bases left in between. Germline lookup yields CDR1 SGDLS and CDR2 YYNGEE. Here the CDR3 reads CASSDGLSGNTIYF. The CDR3 DNA is TGTGCCAGCAGCGACGGTTTGTCTGGAAACACCATATATTTT.

The chain couples TRBV2 to TRBJ1-6; 8 bases are a match to TRBD1. The V gene's germline CDR1 is SNHLY and CDR2 FYNNEI. The CDR3 consists of 13 residues. The J segment lost 7 bases and the V segment lost 8 bases, leaving 4 bases of the junction unmatched. The CDR3 protein is CASADRENSPLHF. In DNA form, the CDR3 reads TGTGCCAGCGCGGACAGGGAAAATTCACCCCTCCACTTT.

The genes are TRBV9 and TRBJ1-5, with 7 bases fitting TRBD1. Per the germline V gene, CDR1 is SGDLS and CDR2 is YYNGEE. The CDR3 consists of 15 residues. V shed 2 bases, J shed 2 bases, and the junction held 4 bases outside the gene matches. CDR3: CASSVDGQGNQPQHF. CDR3 DNA sequence: TGTGCCAGCAGCGTCGACGGACAGGGCAATCAGCCCCAGCATTTT.

The chain couples TRBV24-1 to TRBJ1-2, with D maybe TRBD1 (5 bases). CDR1 is KGHDR and CDR2 is SFDVKD in the germline V gene. Trimming pared 3 bases from V and 2 bases from J, leaving 9 bases between. The CDR3 is made up of 14 amino acids. CDR3 loop: CATSDPGGNYGYTF. CDR3 sequence (DNA): TGTGCCACCAGTGATCCCGGGGGAAACTATGGCTACACCTTC.

The table lists this clone with a count of one. The rearrangement links TRBV28 to TRBJ2-7; 16 bases agree with TRBD2. The CDR3 is 19 amino acids. The germline gives CDR1 MDHEN, CDR2 SYDVKM. V lost 7 bases and J lost 1; bases outside the gene matches: 13. The DNA of the CDR3 is TGTGCCAGCACCACTCTACCGGGACTAGCGGGAGGGAAGTCCTACGAGCAGTACTTC. This sequence encodes CASTTLPGLAGGKSYEQYF.

This clone was counted ten times or more. Distinct nucleotide sequences in the sample also encode this CDR3. The CDR3 bases are TGCAGCGTTGGGGCGCGGGATCAGCCCCAGCATTTT. It translates to CSVGARDQPQHF. The V gene is TRBV29-1, the J gene TRBJ1-5; D is undetermined. Germline values: CDR1 SQVTM, CDR2 ANQGSEA. V lost 4 bases and J 5 bases, leaving 9 bases between the germline ends. The length of the CDR3 is 12 residues.

This clone was seen a single time. This chain links TRBV6-2 or TRBV6-3 with TRBJ1-2; 7 nucleotides line up with TRBD1. Germline lookup yields CDR1 MNHEY and CDR2 SVGEGT. Trimming at V came to 6 bases and at J to 4 bases, leaving 17 bases not matched to a gene. The CDR3 covers 17 residues. CDR3 bases: TGTGCCAGCAGCTCGGGGCGGGACAGCCAACGGACCTATGGCTACACCTTC. It is translated as CASSSGRDSQRTYGYTF.

The rearrangement joins TRBV5-1 to TRBJ2-1; TRBD1 is a possible D gene (6 bases). This CDR3 comprises 16 residues. CDR1 and CDR2 from the germline V gene are SGHRS and YFSETQ. Trimming pared 2 bases from V and 3 bases from J, leaving 15 bases between. For the CDR3, the DNA is TGCGCCAGCAGCTTTACGACAGGTCTTGTCTACAATGAGCAGTTCTTC. Its translation: CASSFTTGLVYNEQFF.

This rearrangement joins TRBV4-3 to TRBJ1-1, with D possibly being TRBD1 (5 bases). The CDR3 is 16 amino acids. The V end was cut by 0 bases, the J end by 2 bases, with 13 bases between. Germline V gene data show CDR1 as LGHNA and CDR2 as YSLEER. The CDR3 loop reads CASSQDSGGENTEAFF. CDR3 nucleotide sequence: TGCGCCAGCAGCCAAGACTCGGGGGGAGAAAACACTGAAGCTTTCTTT.

A single count supports this clone. The chain carries TRBV28 and TRBJ1-4, with 7 bases that match TRBD1. Germline CDR1 is MDHEN and CDR2 is SYDVKM. The CDR3 loop spans 15 amino acids. V trimming: 6 bases; J trimming: 5 bases; junction bases outside the gene matches: 9. CDR3 region: CASSLLVTGNEKLFF. CDR3 in DNA: TGTGCCAGCAGCCTCCTCGTGACAGGGAATGAAAAACTGTTTTTT.

On this clone: The sample carries other DNA sequences with the same CDR3. The V and J genes are TRBV7-3 and TRBJ1-1; tentatively, D is TRBD1 (5 bases). This CDR3 is 13 amino acids long. Germline-derived CDR1 and CDR2 are SGHTA and FQGTGA. V was cut by 5 bases and J by 1 base, with 8 bases left in between. The CDR3 spells CASSLDRNTEAFF. CDR3 DNA: TGTGCCAGCAGCCTCGACAGGAACACTGAAGCTTTCTTT.

The V and J genes are TRBV7-2 and TRBJ2-5; a weak D match, TRBD1 (5 bases). The CDR3 sequence is 14 residues long. Looked up from germline, CDR1 is SGHTA and CDR2 is FQGNSA. Trimming took off 2 bases at V and 1 base at J, with 8 bases between the two ends. CDR3 sequence: CASSLSTGQETQYF. Here the CDR3 DNA reads TGTGCCAGCAGCTTAAGTACAGGCCAAGAGACCCAGTACTTC.

The CDR3 nucleotides are TGTGCCAGCAGCCCGGGACAGGTCTATGGCTACACCTTC. This encodes CASSPGQVYGYTF. This sequence joins TRBV5-4 and TRBJ1-2, with 8 bases matching TRBD1. The J segment lost 4 bases and the V segment lost 4 bases, leaving 3 bases of the junction unmatched. The CDR3 consists of 13 residues. CDR1 and CDR2 (germline): SGHNT, YYREEE (reference sequence).

The V and J genes are TRBV18 and TRBJ2-1, with 12 bases lining up with TRBD2. CDR1 KGHSH and CDR2 LQKENI come from the germline V gene. CDR3 length equals 16 residues. J gave up 4 bases and V 3 bases, and 4 bases lay outside the gene matches. The chain's CDR3 is CASSPVGLAGYNEQFF. CDR3 coding DNA: TGTGCCAGCTCACCGGTGGGACTAGCGGGTTACAATGAGCAGTTCTTC.

The genes are TRBV11-3 and TRBJ1-1; D is uncertain. Trimming shortened V by 2 bases and J by 7 bases, and 8 bases separated the two germline ends. This CDR3 contains 12 residues. Germline CDR1 SGHNT, CDR2 YENEEA. DNA for the CDR3: TGTGCCAGCAGCTTAAGGTCGGGTGAAGCTTTCTTT. This sequence encodes CASSLRSGEAFF.

V usage is TRBV18 and J usage is TRBJ2-5; 10 bases line up with TRBD2. The germline V gene has CDR1 KGHSH and CDR2 LQKENI. V lost 1 base, J lost 5 bases, and 7 bases stayed unmatched. This CDR3 comprises 16 residues. The DNA of the CDR3 is TGTGCCAGCTCACCACGAGCGGGAGGGCCGATTGAGACCCAGTACTTC. Its translation: CASSPRAGGPIETQYF.

The chain is built from TRBV5-4 and TRBJ2-1; maybe TRBD2 (6 bases). Trimming cost V 6 bases and J 2 bases, with 18 bases left between them. The CDR3 totals 16 residues. Germline V gene sequence: CDR1 SGHNT, CDR2 YYREEE (reference sequence). CDR3 residues: CASTKGPTGAYNEQFF. For the CDR3, the DNA is TGTGCCAGCACCAAAGGACCGACGGGGGCCTACAATGAGCAGTTCTTC.